Listed here are 4 T cell receptor beta chains from one sample, sequenced in a study of preoperative IRX-2 immunotherapy in early breast cancer. Using immunoSEQ multiplex PCR, the repertoire was profiled, and TCRdb retains in-frame clones only, with some absent. The table lists some 99,000 clones, 86% of them singletons. As to treatment: preoperative locoregional IRX-2 cytokine immunotherapy. Material: tumor tissue, obtained after IRX-2 immunotherapy. Receptors originate from a human donor with breast cancer.

V is TRBV19 and J is TRBJ1-2; D might be TRBD1 (5 bases). CDR1 and CDR2 from the germline V gene are LNHDA and SQIVND (reference sequence). V lost 0 bases and J 8 bases, leaving 7 bases between the germline ends. This CDR3 comprises 12 residues. The CDR3 nucleotides are TGTGCCAGTAGTATAGATCCAGGGGGCTACACCTTC. Residues: CASSIDPGGYTF.

This chain uses TRBV6-8 with TRBJ2-7, with D unclear. This CDR3 has 12 amino acids. Looked up from germline, CDR1 is MNHGY and CDR2 is SAAAGT. Between the trimmed V and J ends, which lost 6 bases and 3 bases, there was a span of 9 bases. The CDR3, as DNA: TGTGCCAGCAGCGGGTCTGTCTACGAGCAGTACTTC. Translation gives CASSGSVYEQYF.

This chain uses TRBV19 with TRBJ1-5; 9 bases agree with TRBD1. The CDR3 consists of 15 residues. J lost 10 bases, V lost 6 bases, and 13 bases had no gene match. In germline, CDR1 is LNHDA, CDR2 SQIVND (reference sequence). DNA of the CDR3: TGTGCCAGTAGCACCACAAAGGGACAGGGAGGTCCCCAGCATTTT. Protein product: CASSTTKGQGGPQHF.

V gene TRBV18 combines with J gene TRBJ1-5; possibly TRBD1 for D (5 bases). The CDR3 is 15 amino acids. Germline V gene data show CDR1 as KGHSH and CDR2 as LQKENI. Trimming shortened V by 3 bases and J by 4 bases, and 13 bases separated the two germline ends. The CDR3 loop reads CASSPGGVRNQPQHF. In DNA, the CDR3 is TGTGCCAGCTCACCGGGGGGGGTGAGAAATCAGCCCCAGCATTTT.